Listed below are T cell receptor beta chains from one sample, sequenced in a study of T-cell reconstitution after alpha-beta-depleted transplantation in children. TCRdb reprocessed the PCR reads via MiXCR and lists one record per CDR3 protein. This table holds about 980,000 distinct CDR3 sequences, about 29% found once. Sequenced here: PBMCs, mostly from graft donor cells, sampled 360 days after TCRalphabeta/CD19-depleted stem cell transplant. Receptor source: a boy under two years old who had a stem cell transplant for SCID, so the T cells may come from the graft donor. CDR3s include the opening cysteine and the closing phenylalanine or tryptophan. A D gene is named only where the DNA matches it firmly. Where a row states a size, it is once, few, many or the class of an expanded clone; other rows omit it.

d_call,j_call,v_call,clone_size,cdr3_nt,cdr3_aa
TRBD1,TRBJ2-2,TRBV7-2,few,TGTGCCAGCAGCTCATCCCCGACAGGGTATCCCACCGGGGAGCTGTTTTTT,CASSSSPTGYPTGELFF
.,TRBJ2-1,TRBV15,.,TGTGCCACCAGCAGTGGTCAGGGTTTCGATGAGCAGTTCTTC,CATSSGQGFDEQFF
.,TRBJ1-1,TRBV7-9,.,TGTGCCAGCAGCTTAGCGGTCAGGGCCTCGGACACTGAAGCTTTCTTT,CASSLAVRASDTEAFF
TRBD1,TRBJ2-7,TRBV28,.,TGTGCCAGCCTACGACAGGGGAGTAGAAACGAGCAGTACTTC,CASLRQGSRNEQYF
TRBD2,TRBJ2-1,TRBV5-1,few,TGCGCCAGCAGCTTGGAGGTAGCGGGCCTCAATGAGCAGTTCTTC,CASSLEVAGLNEQFF
.,TRBJ2-5,TRBV10-3,few,TGTGCCATCAGTGATCTGGGTTTGGTACAAGAGACCCAGTACTTC,CAISDLGLVQETQYF
TRBD2,TRBJ2-1,TRBV5-1,few,TGCGCCAGCAGCGTAACTAGCGGGGTGTACAATGAGCAGTTCTTC,CASSVTSGVYNEQFF
TRBD1,TRBJ2-2,TRBV7-2,.,TGTGCCAGCAGCCCACTGGGTCAAACAGGGGCGAGCACCGGGGAGCTGTTTTTT,CASSPLGQTGASTGELFF
.,TRBJ2-5,TRBV28,.,TGTGCCAGCAGTTTATTCCCGGGACACTACCAAGAGACCCAGTACTTC,CASSLFPGHYQETQYF
.,TRBJ2-7,TRBV9,.,TGTGCCAGCAGCCGTACTTTTGGCTCCTACGAGCAGTACTTC,CASSRTFGSYEQYF
TRBD1,TRBJ2-6,TRBV14,few,TGTGCCAGCAGCCGCATCCCCGGGACAGGGGGCTCTGGGGCCAACGTCCTGACTTTC,CASSRIPGTGGSGANVLTF
TRBD2,TRBJ2-5,TRBV13,.,TGTGCCAGCAGCTTAGGAGCGGGGGCCTTTAGGGAGACCCAGTACTTC,CASSLGAGAFRETQYF
TRBD2,TRBJ2-1,TRBV18,few,TGTGCCAGCTCACCAGCGGGGGGGCGCGGTGAGCAGTTCTTC,CASSPAGGRGEQFF
TRBD2,TRBJ2-1,TRBV20-1,few,TGCAGTGCTAGAGGTCTAGCGGTCGAGCAGTTCTTC,CSARGLAVEQFF
TRBD2,TRBJ2-1,TRBV7-8,.,TGTGCCAGCAGCTTATACGAGCGGGGGGGCTACAATGAGCAGTTCTTC,CASSLYERGGYNEQFF
.,TRBJ2-3,TRBV28,.,TGTGCCAGCAGTTCAGGGGGGCATACGCAGTATTTT,CASSSGGHTQYF
TRBD1,TRBJ2-5,TRBV6-2/TRBV6-3,.,TGTGCCAGCAGTTACCCGGACCGGACAGGGTTAGAGACCCAGTACTTC,CASSYPDRTGLETQYF
.,TRBJ2-3,TRBV15,few,TGTGCCACCAGCAGAGATCGAGTAGGGCGGGGTAGGACAGATACGCAGTATTTT,CATSRDRVGRGRTDTQYF
TRBD1,TRBJ2-7,TRBV20-1,few,TGCAGTGCGTCGACAGGGATTAACGAGCAGTACTTC,CSASTGINEQYF
TRBD2,TRBJ2-1,TRBV5-1,.,TGCGCCAGCAGCTTGGCACTAGCGGGGGGGACCCTTAATGAGCAGTTCTTC,CASSLALAGGTLNEQFF
.,TRBJ1-2,TRBV7-8,once,TGTGCCAGCAGTTCAATGGACGAGGGGAATTCCTATGGCTACACCTTC,CASSSMDEGNSYGYTF
.,TRBJ1-2,TRBV12-3/TRBV12-4,few,TGTGCCAGCAGCCTTCGGGCGCCCTATGGCTACACCTTC,CASSLRAPYGYTF
.,TRBJ1-6,TRBV5-1,.,TGCGCCAGCAGCTTGGAAGCAGGCGTGAGGAATTCACCCCTCCACTTT,CASSLEAGVRNSPLHF
TRBD1,TRBJ2-7,TRBV6-1,few,TGTGCCAGCAGTAGGACGACAGGGACCGACGAGCAGTACTTC,CASSRTTGTDEQYF
.,TRBJ2-3,TRBV29-1,.,TGCAGCACCGGAGGGGGATCAACAGATACGCAGTATTTT,CSTGGGSTDTQYF
.,TRBJ2-3,TRBV6-2/TRBV6-3,.,TGTGCCAGCAGTGGAATACAGTACACAGATACGCAGTATTTT,CASSGIQYTDTQYF
.,TRBJ1-6,TRBV20-1,.,TGCAGTGCTATTCCGGGACCTTACCGTAATTCACCCCTCCACTTT,CSAIPGPYRNSPLHF
.,TRBJ2-3,TRBV18,.,TGTGCCAGCTCACCACGGTTCGACCCCGGGGACACGCAGTATTTT,CASSPRFDPGDTQYF
.,TRBJ2-5,TRBV7-8,.,TGTGCCAGCAGCACAGGGTTTAGCCAAGAGACCCAGTACTTC,CASSTGFSQETQYF
.,TRBJ1-5,TRBV5-1,few,TGCGCCAGCAGCTTGGATTGGGGGAACGATCAGCCCCAGCATTTT,CASSLDWGNDQPQHF
TRBD2,TRBJ2-7,TRBV27,few,TGTGCCAGCAGTTTATTTCAGGGAGGGACCTACGAGCAGTACTTC,CASSLFQGGTYEQYF
TRBD1,TRBJ2-2,TRBV10-3,.,TGTGCCATCAGTAGGGACAGCGAGCTGTTTTTT,CAISRDSELFF
TRBD2,TRBJ2-5,TRBV15,.,TGTGCCACCGGAGGCGGGGGGGATCGGGAGACCCAGTACTTC,CATGGGGDRETQYF
TRBD1,TRBJ2-1,TRBV6-9,.,TGTGCCAGCTCCAACCGGGACAGGGCTGGCAATGAGCAGTTCTTC,CASSNRDRAGNEQFF
.,TRBJ2-7,TRBV9,.,TGTGCCAGCAGCGTCGGTCTAGTGGGCTACGAGCAGTACTTC,CASSVGLVGYEQYF
.,TRBJ2-1,TRBV28,many,TGTGCCAGCAGTATGGGGGGCGGGCGCAATGAGCAGTTCTTC,CASSMGGGRNEQFF
.,TRBJ2-2,TRBV11-2,.,TGTGCCAGCAGCTTAGTAGTCCCCGGACGCGGGGAGCTGTTTTTT,CASSLVVPGRGELFF
TRBD1,TRBJ1-1,TRBV12-3/TRBV12-4,few,TGTGCCACCCAGAGAGACAGGGGTATCACTGAAGCTTTCTTT,CATQRDRGITEAFF
TRBD1,TRBJ2-1,TRBV7-7,few,TGTGCCAGCAGCAAAAGACAGGGGAGCTATGAGCAGTTCTTC,CASSKRQGSYEQFF
TRBD1,TRBJ1-1,TRBV5-5,few,TGTGCCAGCAGCTGGGCCCAGGGGGAAACTGAAGCTTTCTTT,CASSWAQGETEAFF
.,TRBJ2-3,TRBV5-1,.,TGCGCCAGCAGCTTGGAAGGGCCCAGCACAGATACGCAGTATTTT,CASSLEGPSTDTQYF
.,TRBJ2-7,TRBV13,few,TGTGCCAGCAGCTCGTTCTCCGGGACACCAGCCTACGAGCAGTACTTC,CASSSFSGTPAYEQYF
TRBD1,TRBJ2-3,TRBV5-1,.,TGCGCCAGCAGCTACAGGGGAGTGAACACAGATACGCAGTATTTT,CASSYRGVNTDTQYF
.,TRBJ2-3,TRBV4-3,few,TGCGCCAGCAGCCGCCACGGGGGCAGCGGGGACACAGATACGCAGTATTTT,CASSRHGGSGDTDTQYF
.,TRBJ2-1,TRBV5-1,.,TGCGCCAGCAGCTCCGGCCCGCAGGACCCGAGGTATGAGCAGTTCTTC,CASSSGPQDPRYEQFF
.,TRBJ2-1,TRBV15,.,TGTGCCACCAGCAGTGGGTTCGGGGTAGGAGAGCAGTTCTTC,CATSSGFGVGEQFF
TRBD1,TRBJ1-5,TRBV4-1,.,TGCGCCAGCAGCCAACGGGCTAACGTCGACAGGGGTGGAGGGCCCCAGCATTTT,CASSQRANVDRGGGPQHF
TRBD1,TRBJ2-5,TRBV5-1,many,TGCGCCAGCAGCCCGGGGACAGGAAGGGAGACCCAGTACTTC,CASSPGTGRETQYF
.,TRBJ2-1,TRBV6-1,many,TGTGCCAGCAGTCCTCGGGGGGCTCTCTACAATGAGCAGTTCTTC,CASSPRGALYNEQFF
TRBD2,TRBJ2-7,TRBV12-3/TRBV12-4,.,TGTGCCAGCAGTTCCTTGACGCGGGGGGCCTCCTACGAGCAGTACTTC,CASSSLTRGASYEQYF